This TCR beta chain came from a study of T cell repertoires in cytomegalovirus infection. Study summary: Public TCR beta signatures marked donors with CMV infection and the matching HLA.

Findings and caveats of the study: The ex vivo response showed dominance by HLA-C-restricted CMV-specific TCR beta clonotypes. The cumulative frequency of public TCR beta families identified carriers of CMV plus the relevant HLA.

TCRdb itself ran the reads through MiXCR, one entry per CDR3 protein. Among fewer than 300,000 distinct CDR3 sequences listed, roughly a quarter were seen once. This CDR3 has 11 amino acids. Germline CDR1 reads SGHTA; CDR2 reads FQGNSA. V was cut by 5 bases and J by 4 bases, with 5 bases left in between. This clonotype was observed at least ten times. Its target is not known. The sequenced material came from PBMCs. This sequence was found in a human donor in good health (CMV status not recorded). Some clones in this sample may be carry-over from other donors' samples. The V and J genes are TRBV7-2 and TRBJ2-5; D is unresolved. The CDR3 region is CASSQLETQYF. As DNA, the CDR3 is TGTGCCAGCAGCCAGTTAGAGACCCAGTACTTC.